The T cell receptor beta chain under discussion was sequenced for a study of T-cell reconstitution after alpha-beta-depleted transplantation in children. For TCRbeta, the library was prepared with unique molecular identifiers. TCRdb passed the PCR reads through MiXCR, listing each CDR3 protein once. Among fewer than 1 million distinct CDR3 sequences listed, around 15% were seen once. V shed 4 bases and J 2 bases; nucleotides not matched to a gene: 9. There are 15 residues in the CDR3. Germline V gene lookup returns CDR1 SQVTM and CDR2 ANQGSEA. Overall study findings and caveats: At day 60, the high TCRbeta diversity found in some patients originated from recipient T cells and thymic progenitors that had survived. One year post-transplant, T-cell counts and diversity were largely derived from T cells produced anew. It was reported that alpha-beta T cells came from several hundred expanded graft clones (about two months after transplant).

This clonotype was seen more than once but under ten times. Its antigen is as yet unknown. This clonotype was sampled from a male patient under 18 who had a stem cell transplant for acute lymphoblastic leukemia, so the T cells may come from the graft donor. V and J are TRBV29-1 and TRBJ2-7, with 9 bases lining up with TRBD1. The material was PBMCs, mostly from graft donor cells, obtained 360 days after TCRalphabeta/CD19-depleted stem cell transplant. The CDR3 DNA is TGCAGCGTTGCTAAGGCGGGACAGGGCCCCTACGAGCAGTACTTC. Translation gives CSVAKAGQGPYEQYF.